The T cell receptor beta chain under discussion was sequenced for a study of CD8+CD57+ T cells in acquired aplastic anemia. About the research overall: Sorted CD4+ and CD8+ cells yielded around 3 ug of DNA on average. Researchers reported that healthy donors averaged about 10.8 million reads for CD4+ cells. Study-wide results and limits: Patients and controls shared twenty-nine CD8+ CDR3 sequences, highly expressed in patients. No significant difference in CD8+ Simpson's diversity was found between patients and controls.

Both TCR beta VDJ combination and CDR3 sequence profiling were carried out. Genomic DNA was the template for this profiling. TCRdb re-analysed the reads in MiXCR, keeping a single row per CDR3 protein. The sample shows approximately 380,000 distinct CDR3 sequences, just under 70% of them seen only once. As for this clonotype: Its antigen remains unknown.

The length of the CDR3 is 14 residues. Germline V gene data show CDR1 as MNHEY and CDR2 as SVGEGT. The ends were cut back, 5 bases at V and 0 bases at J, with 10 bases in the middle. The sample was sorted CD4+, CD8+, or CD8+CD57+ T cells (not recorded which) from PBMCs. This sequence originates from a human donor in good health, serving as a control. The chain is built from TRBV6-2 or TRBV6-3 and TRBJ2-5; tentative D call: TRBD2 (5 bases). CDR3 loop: CASSRGQNQETQYF. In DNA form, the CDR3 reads TGTGCCAGCAGTCGAGGGCAGAACCAAGAGACCCAGTACTTC.